The clone carrying this TCR beta chain was detected only a few times. The target antigen is unknown. Template switching added a universal primer site; cDNA carried unique molecular identifiers. TCRdb reprocessed the 5' RACE reads via MiXCR and lists one record per CDR3 protein. This sample has about 460,000 distinct CDR3 sequences, with 13% to 15% found just once. All donors comprised healthy Caucasians. The data were obtained in a study of identical twins. Germline values: CDR1 SNHLY, CDR2 FYNNEI. The CDR3 loop spans 12 amino acids. Trimming took off 4 bases at V and 1 base at J, with 5 bases between the two ends. Study-level points and caveats: Out-of-frame beta chain sequences displayed weaker excess sharing between twins.

The same specimen was also included in a second study, on yellow fever vaccine responses in identical twins.

The receptor was derived from a young woman in good health. The chain links TRBV2 to TRBJ2-7; no firm D call. The sample comprised CD4+ T cells sorted from blood. Here the CDR3 reads CASSVQSYEQYF. The CDR3 region has the DNA TGTGCCAGCAGTGTTCAGTCCTACGAGCAGTACTTC.